This TCR beta chain was documented in a study of OX40 agonist ivuxolimab in advanced cancers. Across the whole study: Three individuals attained partial responses, comprising one hepatocellular carcinoma case and two cutaneous melanoma cases. Study-level findings and limits: Low levels of normalized T-cell clonal expansion also appeared in some nonresponders. Antigen specificity was not determined for the expanded peripheral T cells.

Sequencing used immunoSEQ multiplex PCR; TCRdb keeps in-frame clones, though not all of them. The sample records 100,000 to 130,000 clones, around 93% being singletons. From germline, CDR1 is LNHDA and CDR2 SQIVND (reference sequence). CDR3 length equals 11 residues. Trimming stripped 6 bases from V and 10 bases from J, with 10 bases between. On this clone: Its antigen is as yet unknown.

The clonotype comes from an adult with an advanced solid tumor such as melanoma, head and neck, liver or kidney cancer. Source: CD4+ or CD8+ T cells sorted from blood, taken in a trial of the OX40 agonist ivuxolimab. This chain uses TRBV19 with TRBJ2-1, with D tentatively TRBD1 (6 bases). The CDR3 region is CASRRTGEQFF. CDR3 DNA sequence: TGTGCCAGTAGAAGAACAGGGGAGCAGTTCTTC. Full variable domain (rest looked up from reference TRBV19 and TRBJ2-1): DGGITQSPKYLFRKEGQNVTLSCEQNLNHDAMYWYRQDPGQGLRLIYYSQIVNDFQKGDIAEGYSVSREKKESFPLTVTSAQKNPTAFYLCASRRTGEQFFGPGTRLTVL.